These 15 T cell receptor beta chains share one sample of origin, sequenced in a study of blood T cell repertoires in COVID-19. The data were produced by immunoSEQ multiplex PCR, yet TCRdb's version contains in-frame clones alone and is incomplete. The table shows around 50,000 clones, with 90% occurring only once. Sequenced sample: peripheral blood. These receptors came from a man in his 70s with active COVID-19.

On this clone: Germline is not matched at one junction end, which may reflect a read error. This chain's CDR3 is CASSTPPGLNTEAFF. CDR3 nucleotides: TGTGCCAGCTCAACACCACCGGGGTTGAACACTGAAGCTTTCTTT. The V call is TRBV18, the J call TRBJ1-1; D unclear. The CDR3 runs 15 residues. In germline, CDR1 is KGHSH, CDR2 LQKENI.

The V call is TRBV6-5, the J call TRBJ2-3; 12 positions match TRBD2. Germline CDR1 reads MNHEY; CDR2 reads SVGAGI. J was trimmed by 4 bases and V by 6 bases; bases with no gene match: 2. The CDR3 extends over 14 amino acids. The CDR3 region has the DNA TGTGCCAGCAGGTCTAGCGGGGGGGCAGATACGCAGTATTTT. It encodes CASRSSGGADTQYF.

The CDR3 bases are TGCGCCAGCAGCCAACAACAGGGTGAGGGGGCAGGCGGCTACACCTTC. Amino acid sequence: CASSQQQGEGAGGYTF. The chain employs TRBV4-3 and TRBJ1-2, with 7 bases aligning to TRBD1. The V segment lost 2 bases and the J segment 8 bases; nucleotides outside the gene matches: 14. Germline V lookup: CDR1 LGHNA, CDR2 YSLEER. There are 16 residues in the CDR3.

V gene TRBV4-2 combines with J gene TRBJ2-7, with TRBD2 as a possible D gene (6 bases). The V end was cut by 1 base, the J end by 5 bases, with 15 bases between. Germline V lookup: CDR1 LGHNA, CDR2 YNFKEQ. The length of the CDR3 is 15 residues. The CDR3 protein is CASSQGPGGGHEQYF. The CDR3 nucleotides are TGTGCCAGCAGCCAAGGGCCCGGGGGTGGCCACGAGCAGTACTTC.

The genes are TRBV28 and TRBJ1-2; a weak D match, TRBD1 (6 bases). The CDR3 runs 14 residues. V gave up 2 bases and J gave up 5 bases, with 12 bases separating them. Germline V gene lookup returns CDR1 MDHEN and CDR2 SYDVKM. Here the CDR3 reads CASSLGDRIYGYTF. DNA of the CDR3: TGTGCCAGCAGTTTAGGCGACAGGATTTATGGCTACACCTTC.

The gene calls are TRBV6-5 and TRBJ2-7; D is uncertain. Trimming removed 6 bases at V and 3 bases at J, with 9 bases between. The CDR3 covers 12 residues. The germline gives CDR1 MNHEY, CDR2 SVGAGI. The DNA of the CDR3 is TGTGCCAGCAGCCGCAACAACTACGAGCAGTACTTC. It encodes CASSRNNYEQYF.

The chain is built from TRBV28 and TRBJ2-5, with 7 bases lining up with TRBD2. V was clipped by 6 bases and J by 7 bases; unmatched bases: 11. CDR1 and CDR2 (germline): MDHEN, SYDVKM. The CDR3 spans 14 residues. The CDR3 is CASRAGGSRWTQYF. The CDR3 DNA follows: TGTGCCAGCAGAGCCGGGGGGAGCCGGTGGACCCAGTACTTC. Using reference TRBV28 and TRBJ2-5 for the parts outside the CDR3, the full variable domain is DVKVTQSSRYLVKRTGEKVFLECVQDMDHENMFWYRQDPGLGLRLIYFSYDVKMKEKGDIPEGYSVSREKKERFSLILESASTNQTSMYLCASRAGGSRWTQYFGPGTRLLVL.

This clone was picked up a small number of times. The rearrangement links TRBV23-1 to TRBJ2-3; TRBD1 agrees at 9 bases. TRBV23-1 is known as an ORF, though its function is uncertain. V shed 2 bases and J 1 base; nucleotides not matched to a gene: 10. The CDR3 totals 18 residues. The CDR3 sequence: CASSQTPVGQGCTDTQYF. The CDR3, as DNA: TGCGCCAGCAGTCAAACCCCGGTAGGACAGGGGTGCACAGATACGCAGTATTTT.

The CDR3 is CASSQQGGGSAGELFF. The CDR3 DNA reads TGCGCCAGCAGCCAGCAGGGGGGAGGTTCGGCCGGGGAGCTGTTTTTT. The J gene is TRBJ2-2, the V gene TRBV4-1, with D perhaps TRBD1 (7 bases). V was trimmed by 3 bases and J by 6 bases, leaving 17 bases between them. The CDR3 length is 16 residues. Germline V gives CDR1 MGHRA, CDR2 YSYEKL.

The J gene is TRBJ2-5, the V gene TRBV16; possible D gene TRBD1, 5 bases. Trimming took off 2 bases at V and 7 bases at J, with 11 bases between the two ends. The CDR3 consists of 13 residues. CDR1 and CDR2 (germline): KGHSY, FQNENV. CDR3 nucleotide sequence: TGTGCCAGCAGCCAAGGACATTGGGGGACCCAGTACTTC. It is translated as CASSQGHWGTQYF.

Written as DNA, the CDR3 is TGTGCCAGCAGTTACTCGAGGGTAAAGGGGGCACGGAGCAATCAGCCCCAGCATTTT. Its protein product is CASSYSRVKGARSNQPQHF. V gene TRBV6-2 or TRBV6-3 combines with J gene TRBJ1-5; TRBD1 matches at 7 bases. V shed 0 bases, J shed 1 base, and the junction held 12 bases outside the gene matches. The CDR3 extends over 19 amino acids. CDR1 and CDR2 from the germline V gene are MNHEY and SVGEGT.

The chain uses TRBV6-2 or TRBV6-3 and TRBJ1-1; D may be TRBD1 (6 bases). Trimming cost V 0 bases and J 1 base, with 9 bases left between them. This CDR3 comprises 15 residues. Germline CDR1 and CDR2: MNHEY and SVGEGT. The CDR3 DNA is TGTGCCAGCAGTTACTCGGACAGCCCGAACACTGAAGCTTTCTTT. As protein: CASSYSDSPNTEAFF.

The CDR3 nucleotides are TGTGCCAGCAGCCCGGGACTAGCCTACAATGAGCAGTTCTTC. It codes for CASSPGLAYNEQFF. The chain has TRBV7-2 and TRBJ2-1; 8 bases agree with TRBD2. The CDR3 contains 14 residues. Germline V gene sequence: CDR1 SGHTA, CDR2 FQGNSA. V was pared by 5 bases and J by 2 bases, with 2 bases of the junction left unmatched.

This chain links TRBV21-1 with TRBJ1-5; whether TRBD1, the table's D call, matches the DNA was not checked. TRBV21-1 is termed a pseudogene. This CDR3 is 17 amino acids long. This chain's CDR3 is CASSKAGHRISNQPQHF. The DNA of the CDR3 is TGTGCCAGCAGCAAAGCGGGACATAGGATTAGCAATCAGCCCCAGCATTTT.

The CDR3 here is CASSLQGDTEQFF. The CDR3 DNA sequence: TGTGCCAGCAGTTTACAGGGGGACACTGAGCAGTTCTTC. The chain carries TRBV6-2 or TRBV6-3 and TRBJ2-1, with 8 positions matching TRBD1. Germline-derived CDR1 and CDR2 are MNHEY and SVGEGT. The CDR3 length is 13 residues. The V and J ends lost 4 bases and 9 bases, in that order; junction bases with no gene match: 5.